The sample holds many counts of the clone carrying this T cell receptor (beta chain). Its specificity is not known. These data originate in a study of T cells after yellow fever vaccination. General study findings and limits: Abundant clonotypes from the bulk population could have been carried over as contaminants into FACS-sorted repertoires. Reappearing after the booster were most of the clones from primary vaccination (roughly 96% CD4, 70% to 90% CD8).

CDR1 is SNHLY, CDR2 FYNNEI, per germline. This CDR3 contains 13 residues. Trimming took off 8 bases at V and 2 bases at J, with 11 bases between the two ends. A universal primer site and UMIs were added as TCR cDNA was made by 5'RACE template switching. TCRdb called the 5' RACE reads again in MiXCR, with one record for every CDR3 protein. Here the sample spans about 150,000 distinct CDR3 sequences, 5% to 8% being singletons. This sequence joins TRBV2 and TRBJ2-3, with unresolved D. Sequencing used CD4+ T cells sorted from PBMCs, obtained 10 days after the yellow fever booster vaccination. This TCR was sampled from a man aged 30 to 39 who received the YFV17D yellow fever vaccine. CDR3 loop: CASRVSSTDTQYF. The CDR3 nucleotides read TGTGCCAGCCGAGTCTCCTCCACAGATACGCAGTATTTT.